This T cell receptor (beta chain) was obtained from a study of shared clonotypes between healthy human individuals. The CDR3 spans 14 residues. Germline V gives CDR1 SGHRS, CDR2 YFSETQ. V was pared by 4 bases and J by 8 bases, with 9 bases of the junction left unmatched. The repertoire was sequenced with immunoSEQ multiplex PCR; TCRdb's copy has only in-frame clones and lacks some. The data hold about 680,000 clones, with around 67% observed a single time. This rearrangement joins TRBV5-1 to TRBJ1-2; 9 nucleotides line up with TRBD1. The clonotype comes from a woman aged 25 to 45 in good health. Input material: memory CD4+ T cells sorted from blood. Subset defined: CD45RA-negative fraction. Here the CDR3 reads CASSPGTGNRGYTF. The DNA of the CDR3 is TGCGCCAGCAGCCCGGGGACAGGGAATCGGGGCTACACCTTC.